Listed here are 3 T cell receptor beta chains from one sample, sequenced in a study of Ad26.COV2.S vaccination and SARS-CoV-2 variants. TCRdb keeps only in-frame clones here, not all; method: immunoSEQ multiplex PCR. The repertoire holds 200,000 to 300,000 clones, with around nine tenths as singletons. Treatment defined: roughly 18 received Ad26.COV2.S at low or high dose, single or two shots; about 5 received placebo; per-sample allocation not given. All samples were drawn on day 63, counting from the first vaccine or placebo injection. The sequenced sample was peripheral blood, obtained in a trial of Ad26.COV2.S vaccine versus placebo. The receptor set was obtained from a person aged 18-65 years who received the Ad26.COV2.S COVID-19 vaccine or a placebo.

The CDR3 region is CASSMLRVTGELFF. CDR3 DNA sequence: TGTGCCAGTAGTATGCTAAGGGTCACCGGGGAGCTGTTTTTT. The chain recombines TRBV19 with TRBJ2-2; no clear D gene. Germline V gene lookup returns CDR1 LNHDA and CDR2 SQIVND (reference sequence). Trimming cost V 3 bases and J 4 bases, with 9 bases left between them. This CDR3 is built from 14 residues.

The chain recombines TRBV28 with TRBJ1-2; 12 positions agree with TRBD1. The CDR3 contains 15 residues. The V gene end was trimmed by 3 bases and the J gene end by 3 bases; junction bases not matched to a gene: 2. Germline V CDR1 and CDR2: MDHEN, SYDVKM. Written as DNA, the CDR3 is TGTGCCAGCAGTTTTCGGGACAGGGGGCACTATGGCTACACCTTC. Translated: CASSFRDRGHYGYTF.

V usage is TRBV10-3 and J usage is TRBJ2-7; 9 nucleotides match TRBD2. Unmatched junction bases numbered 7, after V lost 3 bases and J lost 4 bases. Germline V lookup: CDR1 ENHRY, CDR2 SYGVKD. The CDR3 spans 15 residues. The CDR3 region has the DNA TGTGCCATCAGTGACGAGGGCGGGGGGGCTTACGAGCAGTACTTC. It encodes CAISDEGGGAYEQYF.